This T cell receptor beta chain was recovered during a study of shared clonotypes between healthy human individuals. Deep level was the assay's run setting. In the original workflow: Junction-only immunoSEQ data arrived without quality scores, meaning filtering differed. Sequencing used immunoSEQ multiplex PCR; TCRdb keeps in-frame clones, though not all of them. V, J and clone size are taken as reported in that table, and D and trimming were inferred from the DNA itself. The sample has fewer than 850,000 clones, about 92% seen once. Donors included only healthy HIV-negative adults lacking recent acute infections or vaccinations. CDR1 WNHNN and CDR2 SYGVQD come from the germline V gene (reference sequence). This CDR3 region has 12 residues. V was clipped by 3 bases and J by 7 bases, with 9 bases between them. Study-level findings and limits: When compared with the clonotypes that were shared by all four sorted-subset donors, the non-shared clonotypes turned out to have lower generation probabilities.

As to this clone: Antigen unknown.

Sequenced input: memory CD8+ T cells from PBMCs. As to subset: CD45RO+ cells pooled with CCR7-negative TemRA cells. The clonotype comes from a young man in good health. Some clones in this sample may be carry-over from other donors' samples. The chain couples TRBV10-1 to TRBJ1-1, with D hard to call. CDR3 nucleotides: TGCGCCAGCAGTGATCCCGGAGGTGAAGCTTTCTTT. It encodes CASSDPGGEAFF.